A selection of T cell receptor beta chains follows, all from one sample in a study of T-cell memory formation after mild COVID-19. TCRdb used MiXCR to reprocess the 5' RACE reads, holding one entry per CDR3 protein. This table holds 350,000 or so distinct CDR3 sequences, 13% found once. The specimen was PBMCs or a T cell subset sorted from them (not recorded which). The receptors were gathered from a man younger than 35 who had mild COVID-19 (a few samples of this study predate the infection). Cell type and time point are not known. The CDR3 runs from the conserved cysteine through the conserved F or W. Each record gives: V gene, J gene, clone size, D gene, CDR3 protein, CDR3 DNA. D genes are given only for firm matches. The size field is filled for only some rows; it gives once, few, many or a size class.

V: TRBV10-3; J: TRBJ1-5; size: many; D: .; CDR3: CAIRRGFDQPQHF; DNA: TGTGCCATCAGGCGAGGGTTCGATCAGCCCCAGCATTTT
V: TRBV12-3/TRBV12-4; J: TRBJ1-2; size: .; D: .; CDR3: CASTLRSSERAGYTF; DNA: TGTGCCAGCACTCTCCGATCGTCCGAGCGTGCTGGCTACACCTTC
V: TRBV6-5; J: TRBJ1-1; size: few; D: .; CDR3: CASSSNLGSTEAFF; DNA: TGTGCCAGCAGTTCTAACCTGGGGTCCACTGAAGCTTTCTTT
V: TRBV7-3; J: TRBJ2-3; size: .; D: TRBD2; CDR3: CASSFGLADTDKQYF; DNA: TGTGCCAGCAGCTTTGGACTAGCGGATACAGATAAGCAGTATTTT
V: TRBV4-3; J: TRBJ2-3; size: .; D: .; CDR3: CASSQGLYSTDTQYF; DNA: TGCGCCAGCAGCCAGGGACTTTATAGCACAGATACGCAGTATTTT
V: TRBV7-6; J: TRBJ2-1; size: .; D: .; CDR3: CASSDRDLHGDEQFF; DNA: TGTGCCAGCAGCGACCGGGACCTCCACGGGGATGAGCAGTTCTTC
V: TRBV5-1; J: TRBJ2-2; size: many; D: .; CDR3: CASSLGRATGELFF; DNA: TGCGCCAGCAGCTTGGGCAGGGCAACGGGGGAGCTGTTTTTT
V: TRBV7-2; J: TRBJ1-5; size: .; D: TRBD1; CDR3: CASSLGQGEEPQHF; DNA: TGTGCCAGCAGCTTAGGCCAGGGGGAGGAACCCCAGCATTTT
V: TRBV25-1; J: TRBJ2-2; size: few; D: .; CDR3: CASSAPTGGSLTGELFF; DNA: TGTGCCAGCAGCGCTCCCACGGGGGGCTCGTTGACCGGGGAGCTGTTTTTT
V: TRBV11-2; J: TRBJ1-2; size: .; D: .; CDR3: CASSSPSSVGGYTF; DNA: TGTGCCAGCAGCTCCCCCTCAAGTGTGGGTGGCTACACCTTC
V: TRBV5-1; J: TRBJ1-2; size: .; D: .; CDR3: CASTDPGGDGYTF; DNA: TGCGCCAGCACGGATCCTGGGGGGGATGGCTACACCTTC
V: TRBV12-3/TRBV12-4; J: TRBJ1-5; size: .; D: .; CDR3: CASSAVNSNQPQHF; DNA: TGTGCCAGCAGTGCGGTCAATAGCAATCAGCCCCAGCATTTT
V: TRBV7-6; J: TRBJ2-3; size: .; D: .; CDR3: CASSSGAGMTDTQYF; DNA: TGTGCCAGCAGCTCAGGGGCAGGGATGACAGATACGCAGTATTTT
V: TRBV7-7; J: TRBJ2-7; size: .; D: TRBD1; CDR3: CASSFNRQGQDSYEQYF; DNA: TGTGCCAGCAGCTTCAACAGACAGGGGCAGGACTCCTACGAGCAGTACTTC
V: TRBV29-1; J: TRBJ2-3; size: .; D: .; CDR3: CSVELNTDTQYF; DNA: TGCAGCGTTGAATTAAACACAGATACGCAGTATTTT
V: TRBV7-2; J: TRBJ2-5; size: .; D: TRBD2; CDR3: CAGASGGARETQYF; DNA: TGTGCCGGAGCTAGCGGGGGGGCCAGAGAGACCCAGTACTTC
V: TRBV6-2/TRBV6-3; J: TRBJ2-1; size: .; D: .; CDR3: CASSPAGEQFF; DNA: TGTGCCAGCAGTCCGGCAGGTGAGCAGTTCTTC
V: TRBV18; J: TRBJ1-6; size: .; D: .; CDR3: CASSSREYRALHF; DNA: TGTGCCAGCTCATCGAGGGAATACAGGGCCCTCCACTTT
V: TRBV7-6; J: TRBJ2-2; size: few; D: .; CDR3: CASSLESGRPTGELFF; DNA: TGTGCCAGCAGCTTAGAGTCAGGCAGACCCACCGGGGAGCTGTTTTTT
V: TRBV29-1; J: TRBJ2-6; size: .; D: .; CDR3: CSVESGNGANVLTF; DNA: TGCAGCGTTGAATCAGGGAACGGGGCCAACGTCCTGACTTTC
V: TRBV6-5; J: TRBJ2-6; size: few; D: .; CDR3: CASSPEGVSVLTF; DNA: TGTGCCAGCAGCCCTGAGGGGGTCAGCGTCCTGACTTTC
V: TRBV14; J: TRBJ2-1; size: .; D: .; CDR3: CASSQENWSNEQFF; DNA: TGTGCCAGCAGCCAAGAAAACTGGAGTAATGAGCAGTTCTTC
V: TRBV20-1; J: TRBJ1-5; size: few; D: .; CDR3: CSARGQPNQPQHF; DNA: TGCAGTGCTAGAGGGCAGCCTAATCAGCCCCAGCATTTT
V: TRBV7-6; J: TRBJ2-7; size: .; D: TRBD1; CDR3: CASSEGQGGIYEQYF; DNA: TGTGCCAGCAGCGAGGGACAGGGTGGGATATACGAGCAGTACTTC
V: TRBV12-3/TRBV12-4; J: TRBJ2-3; size: .; D: .; CDR3: CASSPLRRSTGTQYF; DNA: TGTGCCAGCAGCCCCCTCCGGCGGAGCACAGGTACGCAGTATTTT
V: TRBV5-1; J: TRBJ2-1; size: many; D: TRBD1; CDR3: CASSLTPWTGDNEQFF; DNA: TGCGCCAGCAGCCTAACCCCTTGGACAGGCGACAATGAGCAGTTCTTC
V: TRBV20-1; J: TRBJ2-5; size: few; D: .; CDR3: CSARRDLQETQYF; DNA: TGCAGTGCTAGACGGGACCTACAAGAGACCCAGTACTTC
V: TRBV3-1; J: TRBJ1-5; size: few; D: .; CDR3: CASSQDGGNQPQHF; DNA: TGTGCCAGCAGCCAAGACGGTGGAAATCAGCCCCAGCATTTT
V: TRBV7-8; J: TRBJ1-2; size: .; D: .; CDR3: CASSLVKWGGYTF; DNA: TGTGCCAGCAGCTTAGTCAAGTGGGGTGGCTACACCTTC
V: TRBV6-2/TRBV6-3; J: TRBJ2-1; size: few; D: TRBD2; CDR3: CASSYVTSGLLEQFF; DNA: TGTGCCAGCAGTTACGTGACTAGCGGTCTGCTTGAGCAGTTCTTC
V: TRBV6-5; J: TRBJ1-1; size: few; D: .; CDR3: CASTPNGNTEAFF; DNA: TGTGCCAGCACCCCGAACGGGAACACTGAAGCTTTCTTT
V: TRBV5-1; J: TRBJ2-3; size: .; D: TRBD2; CDR3: CASSWLAGDGDTQYF; DNA: TGCGCCAGCAGCTGGCTAGCGGGGGACGGAGATACGCAGTATTTT
V: TRBV7-6; J: TRBJ1-4; size: once; D: .; CDR3: CASSIYSTATNEKLFF; DNA: TGTGCCAGCAGCATTTACTCGACAGCAACTAATGAAAAACTGTTTTTT
V: TRBV7-3; J: TRBJ2-3; size: .; D: TRBD2; CDR3: CASSPPGGTQYF; DNA: TGTGCCAGCAGCCCCCCGGGAGGGACGCAGTATTTT
V: TRBV7-3; J: TRBJ2-1; size: few; D: TRBD1; CDR3: CASSLTTGTPGFYNEQFF; DNA: TGTGCCAGCAGCTTAACGACAGGGACCCCTGGTTTTTACAATGAGCAGTTCTTC
V: TRBV20-1; J: TRBJ2-3; size: few; D: TRBD2; CDR3: CSASFSASGGAWYTQYF; DNA: TGCAGTGCTAGCTTCTCGGCTAGCGGGGGGGCGTGGTATACGCAGTATTTT
V: TRBV20-1; J: TRBJ2-3; size: .; D: .; CDR3: CSARDAGPSTDTQYF; DNA: TGCAGTGCCCGGGACGCGGGGCCTAGCACAGATACGCAGTATTTT
V: TRBV2; J: TRBJ2-7; size: .; D: .; CDR3: CASIPGLSDEQYF; DNA: TGTGCCAGCATTCCAGGGCTTAGCGACGAGCAGTACTTC
V: TRBV6-2/TRBV6-3; J: TRBJ2-5; size: .; D: .; CDR3: CASTYRSGREETQYF; DNA: TGTGCCAGCACTTACAGGTCCGGGCGGGAAGAGACCCAGTACTTC
V: TRBV20-1; J: TRBJ2-1; size: few; D: .; CDR3: CSAITGGSYNEQFF; DNA: TGCAGTGCTATCACCGGGGGCTCCTACAATGAGCAGTTCTTC
V: TRBV7-2; J: TRBJ2-3; size: few; D: .; CDR3: CASSPHPGRTDTQYF; DNA: TGTGCCAGCAGCCCCCACCCCGGACGCACAGATACGCAGTATTTT
V: TRBV7-9; J: TRBJ1-1; size: many; D: .; CDR3: CASSPDGGRTEAFF; DNA: TGTGCCAGCAGCCCGGATGGGGGGAGGACTGAAGCTTTCTTT
V: TRBV9; J: TRBJ2-1; size: .; D: .; CDR3: CASSVAGTEQFF; DNA: TGTGCCAGCAGCGTAGCCGGTACTGAGCAGTTCTTC
V: TRBV21-1; J: TRBJ1-1; size: .; D: .; CDR3: CASSKGPGVGRGNTEAFF; DNA: .
V: TRBV4-3; J: TRBJ2-1; size: .; D: TRBD1; CDR3: CASSQVGQVTYNEQFF; DNA: TGCGCCAGCAGCCAAGTAGGACAGGTAACCTACAATGAGCAGTTCTTC
V: TRBV6-2/TRBV6-3; J: TRBJ1-5; size: many; D: .; CDR3: CASSPDSRGGNQPQHF; DNA: TGTGCCAGCAGCCCTGACTCCAGGGGAGGCAATCAGCCCCAGCATTTT
V: TRBV18; J: TRBJ1-6; size: few; D: .; CDR3: CASSPQQPYNSPLHF; DNA: TGTGCCAGCTCACCACAACAGCCTTATAATTCACCCCTCCACTTT
V: TRBV18; J: TRBJ2-6; size: .; D: .; CDR3: CASSPSGRVSGANVLTF; DNA: TGTGCCAGCTCACCCTCGGGCAGAGTCTCTGGGGCCAACGTCCTGACTTTC
V: TRBV18; J: TRBJ2-5; size: .; D: .; CDR3: CASSRGFETQYF; DNA: TGTGCCAGCTCGCGGGGTTTCGAGACCCAGTACTTC
V: TRBV12-3/TRBV12-4; J: TRBJ1-2; size: .; D: .; CDR3: CASSLQDFYGYTF; DNA: TGTGCCAGCAGTTTACAGGATTTCTATGGCTACACCTTC
V: TRBV7-2; J: TRBJ2-1; size: few; D: TRBD2; CDR3: CASSPGTSGGVEQFF; DNA: TGTGCCAGCAGCCCAGGGACTAGCGGGGGAGTTGAGCAGTTCTTC
V: TRBV7-2; J: TRBJ1-4; size: .; D: TRBD1; CDR3: CASSLQSWTGGNEKLFF; DNA: TGTGCCAGCAGCTTACAGTCATGGACAGGGGGGAATGAAAAACTGTTTTTT